A single sample is the source of the 15 T cell receptor beta chains below, sequenced in a study of PD-1 blockade in classical Hodgkin lymphoma. The sample's time point: cycle 4 day 1 (C4D1), after 5 to 7 weeks of nivolumab. There was relapse after autologous stem cell transplantation in every patient, and there was variation in brentuximab vedotin exposure. Thawed PBMCs were the source of CD4+ T cells, purified by magnetic negative selection. Only in-frame clones appear in the TCRdb table, and some are missing; sequencing was by immunoSEQ multiplex PCR. The sample shows approximately 28,000 clones, around 79% of them seen only once. The starting material was CD4+ T cells from blood, obtained before the fourth cycle of nivolumab. All receptors come from a human donor with classical Hodgkin lymphoma.

The J gene is TRBJ2-7, the V gene TRBV10-3, with 7 bases aligning to TRBD1. Trimming removed 4 bases from V and 3 bases from J; junction bases left unmatched: 3. This CDR3 is 13 amino acids long. Germline lookup yields CDR1 ENHRY and CDR2 SYGVKD. The CDR3 loop is CAISADRVYEQYF. CDR3 in DNA: TGTGCCATCAGTGCCGACAGGGTCTACGAGCAGTACTTC.

This chain links TRBV7-7 with TRBJ2-7, with 7 positions matching TRBD2. With V trimmed by 4 bases and J by 0 bases, 0 bases remained unmatched. The CDR3 has 13 amino acids. CDR1 and CDR2 from the germline V gene are SSHAT and FNYEAQ (reference sequence). CDR3 nucleotide sequence: TGTGCCAGCAGCTCTAGCGGCTCCTACGAGCAGTACTTC. Its protein is CASSSSGSYEQYF.

The chain recombines TRBV7-6 with TRBJ2-7; 7 positions agree with TRBD1. Germline loops: CDR1 SGHVS, CDR2 FNYEAQ. The CDR3 runs to 14 residues. V was pared by 5 bases and J by 1 base, with 5 bases of the junction left unmatched. The CDR3 sequence is CASSPRDSSYEQYF. The CDR3 coding sequence is TGTGCCAGCAGCCCCCGGGACAGTTCCTACGAGCAGTACTTC. Full variable domain (outside the CDR3, taken from reference TRBV7-6 and TRBJ2-7): GAGVSQSPRYKVTKRGQDVALRCDPISGHVSLYWYRQALGQGPEFLTYFNYEAQQDKSGLPNDRFSAERPEGSISTLTIQRTEQRDSAMYRCASSPRDSSYEQYFGPGTRLTVT.

The chain carries TRBV6-1 and TRBJ1-5; 9 bases line up with TRBD1. This CDR3 region has 13 residues. From germline, CDR1 is MNHNS and CDR2 SASEGT. V lost 4 bases, J lost 6 bases, and 1 base stayed unmatched. The CDR3 nucleotides are TGTGCCAGCAGTGGGACAGGGGTTCAGCCCCAGCATTTT. It yields the protein CASSGTGVQPQHF.

This chain connects TRBV10-3 to TRBJ1-1, with D uncertain. V dropped 4 bases and J dropped 7 bases, with 7 bases sitting between them. The CDR3 sequence is 11 residues long. Germline-derived CDR1 and CDR2 are ENHRY and SYGVKD. DNA for the CDR3: TGTGCCATCAGTGGGGCGCATGAAGCTTTCTTT. Encoded protein: CAISGAHEAFF.

The rearrangement links TRBV28 to TRBJ1-1; unclear D gene. Germline V CDR1 and CDR2: MDHEN, SYDVKM. The CDR3 covers 15 residues. V was trimmed by 6 bases and J by 3 bases, leaving 17 bases between them. The CDR3 nucleotides read TGTGCCAGCAGCCCGCCGCGGGCGATCTACACTGAAGCTTTCTTT. Amino acids: CASSPPRAIYTEAFF.

The chain employs TRBV30 and TRBJ2-5; D call uncertain. The V end lost 4 bases, the J end lost 2 bases, and 5 bases lay between the germline ends. The germline CDR1 and CDR2 sequences are GTSNPN and SVGIG (reference sequence). This CDR3 comprises 11 residues. CDR3 in DNA: TGTGCCTGGACAGGTCAAGAGACCCAGTACTTC. As protein: CAWTGQETQYF.

The chain is built from TRBV6-4 and TRBJ1-2; 10 nucleotides align to TRBD1. Losses at the gene ends were 10 bases for V and 6 bases for J; bases not matched to a gene: 8. Germline CDR1 is MRHNA and CDR2 is SNTAGT. The CDR3 is made up of 13 amino acids. The CDR3 loop is CATSPDRGHGYTF. In DNA, the CDR3 is TGTGCCACCAGCCCCGACAGGGGGCATGGCTACACCTTC.

This chain uses TRBV4-3 with TRBJ2-1; 7 bases match TRBD2. The CDR3 runs 15 residues. Looked up from germline, CDR1 is LGHNA and CDR2 is YSLEER. The V gene end was trimmed by 3 bases and the J gene end by 3 bases; junction bases not matched to a gene: 5. CDR3 protein: CASSHTWTSYNEQFF. As DNA, the CDR3 is TGCGCCAGCAGCCATACCTGGACTAGCTACAATGAGCAGTTCTTC.

This clone appeared a single time. The chain carries TRBV6-1 and TRBJ2-1, with D possibly matching TRBD1 (5 bases). The CDR3 spans 14 residues. Deletions cut 7 bases from V and 6 bases from J, with 16 bases between. Germline-derived CDR1 and CDR2 are MNHNS and SASEGT. CDR3 amino acids: CASIVGQNLNEQFF. The CDR3 nucleotides are TGTGCCAGCATAGTGGGGCAAAACCTCAATGAGCAGTTCTTC.

This clone showed up just a few times. The genes are TRBV11-1 and TRBJ2-7; D remains unclear. CDR3 size: 16 residues. Trimming left V 1 base short and J 0 bases short, with 13 bases between. Germline V CDR1 and CDR2: SGHAT, FQDESV (reference sequence). The CDR3 DNA is TGTGCCAGCAGCTTAGATCGTCTTGGGAACTCCTACGAGCAGTACTTC. Amino acid sequence: CASSLDRLGNSYEQYF.

CDR3 DNA: TGTGCCAGCAGTACAGGGGGCCGAAATCAGCCCCAGCATTTT. Its translation is CASSTGGRNQPQHF. V usage is TRBV5-4 and J usage is TRBJ1-5, with 9 nucleotides matching TRBD1. This CDR3 spans 14 amino acids. The trim removed 5 bases at V and 4 bases at J, leaving 4 bases unmatched. Germline CDR1 is SGHNT and CDR2 is YYREEE (reference sequence). Full variable domain (rest looked up from reference TRBV5-4 and TRBJ1-5): ETGVTQSPTHLIKTRGQQVTLRCSSQSGHNTVSWYQQALGQGPQFIFQYYREEENGRGNFPPRFSGLQFPNYSSELNVNALELDDSALYLCASSTGGRNQPQHFGDGTRLSIL.

This chain joins TRBV7-6 and TRBJ1-4, with D possibly being TRBD1 (6 bases). V lost 4 bases and J 3 bases, leaving 12 bases between the germline ends. Germline V lookup: CDR1 SGHVS, CDR2 FNYEAQ. The CDR3 is 15 residues long. CDR3 region: CASSSRQVPNEKLFF. CDR3 nucleotide sequence: TGTGCCAGCAGCTCTAGACAGGTCCCTAATGAAAAACTGTTTTTT.

The chain couples TRBV5-1 to TRBJ1-2; maybe TRBD1 (5 bases). There are 16 residues in the CDR3. V was clipped by 1 base and J by 2 bases, with 15 bases between them. Germline CDR1 and CDR2: SGHRS and YFSETQ. CDR3 DNA sequence: TGCGCCAGCAGCTTGTCTCCCCCGACAGTAAACTATGGCTACACCTTC. Amino acids: CASSLSPPTVNYGYTF.

This clone occurred once. CDR3 residues: CASSLSGTDTQYF. CDR3 in DNA: TGTGCCAGCAGCTTATCGGGCACAGATACGCAGTATTTT. The chain combines TRBV5-8 with TRBJ2-3; the D is unclear. Germline V lookup: CDR1 SGHTS, CDR2 YDEGEE. The CDR3 contains 13 residues. V lost 2 bases and J lost 1, with 5 bases in between.